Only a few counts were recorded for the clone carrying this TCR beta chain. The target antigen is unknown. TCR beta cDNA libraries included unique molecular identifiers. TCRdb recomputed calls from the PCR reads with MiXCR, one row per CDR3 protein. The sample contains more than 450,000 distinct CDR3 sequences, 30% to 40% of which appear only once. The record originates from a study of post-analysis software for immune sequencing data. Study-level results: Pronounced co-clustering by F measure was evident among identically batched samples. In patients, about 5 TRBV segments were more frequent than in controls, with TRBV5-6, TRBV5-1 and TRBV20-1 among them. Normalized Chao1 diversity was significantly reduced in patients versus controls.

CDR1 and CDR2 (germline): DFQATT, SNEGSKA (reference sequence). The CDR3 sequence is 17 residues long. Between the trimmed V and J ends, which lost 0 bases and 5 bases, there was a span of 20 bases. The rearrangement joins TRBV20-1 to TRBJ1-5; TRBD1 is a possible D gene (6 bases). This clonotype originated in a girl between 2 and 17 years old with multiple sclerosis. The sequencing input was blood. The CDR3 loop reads CSARDPAAQGLYQPQHF. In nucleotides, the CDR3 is TGCAGTGCTAGAGATCCCGCAGCCCAGGGGTTGTATCAGCCCCAGCATTTT.